Listed here are 32 T cell receptor beta chains from one sample, sequenced in a study of T cell changes during pregnancy in multiple sclerosis. TCRdb's copy holds only in-frame clones and misses some; the assay was immunoSEQ multiplex PCR. The table has fewer than 40,000 clones, nearly 90% seen once. Sequences were derived from CD8+ T cells from peripheral blood mononuclear cells, sampled in the second trimester of pregnancy. Every receptor here comes from a female donor with multiple sclerosis, enrolled in a pregnancy study.

In DNA, the CDR3 is TGTGCCAGCAGAAGGACAGTTCAAGAGACCCAGTACTTC. This sequence encodes CASRRTVQETQYF. The chain joins TRBV6-5 to TRBJ2-5, with D perhaps TRBD1 (6 bases). From germline, CDR1 is MNHEY and CDR2 SVGAGI. V lost 6 bases and J 2 bases, leaving 10 bases between the germline ends. This CDR3 is built from 13 residues.

The V and J genes are TRBV5-4 and TRBJ1-2, with D unresolved. Trimming took 0 bases from V and 6 from J, leaving 18 bases between them. This CDR3 contains 16 residues. The germline V gene encodes CDR1 SGHNT and CDR2 YYREEE (reference sequence). CDR3 DNA sequence: TGTGCCAGCAGCTTGGGTGGGAGGTGGCAGACGAATGGCTACACCTTC. This sequence encodes CASSLGGRWQTNGYTF.

This clone has a handful of counts. The chain carries TRBV6-1 and TRBJ2-3; 9 nucleotides align to TRBD2. The germline V gene has CDR1 MNHNS and CDR2 SASEGT. Trimming cost V 3 bases and J 2 bases; bases outside gene matches: 3. This CDR3 spans 15 amino acids. CDR3 loop: CASSEREGPTDTQYF. The CDR3 DNA reads as TGTGCCAGCAGTGAGCGGGAGGGCCCCACAGATACGCAGTATTTT.

The rearrangement links TRBV15 to TRBJ1-5; no firm D call. Trimming cost V 0 bases and J 0 bases, with 15 bases left between them. Germline CDR1 reads LNHNV; CDR2 reads YYDKDF (reference sequence). The CDR3 is 18 residues long. CDR3 sequence: CATSRDQPGRVSNQPQHF. In DNA form, the CDR3 reads TGTGCCACCAGCAGAGATCAACCGGGAAGGGTTAGCAATCAGCCCCAGCATTTT.

The genes are TRBV27 and TRBJ2-7, with D possibly matching TRBD2 (7 bases). Trimming pared 6 bases from V and 6 bases from J, leaving 27 bases between. Per the germline V gene, CDR1 is MNHEY and CDR2 is SMNVEV (reference sequence). This CDR3 has 17 amino acids. CDR3 bases: TGTGCCAGCAGCCACTCCCCAGGGGCTCAAAGGGGGGGCGAGCAGTACTTC. As protein: CASSHSPGAQRGGEQYF.

The chain is built from TRBV7-9 and TRBJ1-1, with a weak D call TRBD1 (6 bases). CDR1 is SEHNR and CDR2 is FQNEAQ in the germline V gene (reference sequence). The germline V and J ends were trimmed by 6 bases and 5 bases, with 22 bases remaining between them. This CDR3 is built from 16 residues. CDR3 nucleotides: TGTGCCAGCAGTTTGACAGGAGCCAGAGGGGTGACTGAAGCTTTCTTT. Translating it yields CASSLTGARGVTEAFF. The whole variable domain, filled in from reference TRBV7-9 and TRBJ1-1, reads DTGVSQNPRHKITKRGQNVTFRCDPISEHNRLYWYRQTLGQGPEFLTYFQNEAQLEKSRLLSDRFSAERPKGSFSTLEIQRTEQGDSAMYLCASSLTGARGVTEAFFGQGTRLTVV.

The chain recombines TRBV2 with TRBJ2-2; D gene unclear. The germline V gene encodes CDR1 SNHLY and CDR2 FYNNEI. This CDR3 is built from 13 residues. Trimming took off 6 bases at V and 6 bases at J, with 11 bases between the two ends. In DNA, the CDR3 is TGTGCCAGCAGACTACCTGGAGCCGGGGAGCTGTTTTTT. As protein: CASRLPGAGELFF. The whole variable domain, remainder taken from reference TRBV2 and TRBJ2-2, is EPEVTQTPSHQVTQMGQEVILRCVPISNHLYFYWYRQILGQKVEFLVSFYNNEISEKSEIFDDQFSVERPDGSNFTLKIRSTKLEDSAMYFCASRLPGAGELFFGEGSRLTVL.

This chain joins TRBV9 and TRBJ2-3; a possible D gene is TRBD2 (6 bases). CDR3 size: 15 residues. In germline, CDR1 is SGDLS, CDR2 YYNGEE. Trimming took off 0 bases at V and 4 bases at J, with 12 bases between the two ends. The CDR3 spells CASSVASAGSDTQYF. CDR3 sequence (DNA): TGTGCCAGCAGCGTAGCTTCGGCGGGATCAGATACGCAGTATTTT.

The chain links TRBV7-9 to TRBJ1-4; D gene uncertain. The CDR3 has 16 residues. Trimming left V 1 base short and J 0 bases short, with 9 bases between. CDR1 SEHNR and CDR2 FQNEAQ come from the germline V gene (reference sequence). CDR3 bases: TGTGCCAGCAGCTTAGTTCAGGCGTCAACTAATGAAAAACTGTTTTTT. This codes for CASSLVQASTNEKLFF.

The CDR3 nucleotides are TGCGCCAGCAGTGGGTATGGGGAGGGCTACACCTTC. Translation: CASSGYGEGYTF. The chain links TRBV10-2 to TRBJ1-2, with D unresolved. The CDR3 sequence is 12 residues long. V gave up 4 bases and J gave up 8 bases, with 11 bases separating them. CDR1 and CDR2 from the germline V gene are WSHSY and SAAADI.

The chain combines TRBV5-1 with TRBJ2-7; TRBD2 matches 10 bases. The CDR3 loop spans 17 amino acids. Per the germline V gene, CDR1 is SGHRS and CDR2 is YFSETQ. Losses at the gene ends were 1 base for V and 5 bases for J; bases not matched to a gene: 12. This CDR3 is CASSLFFRPSGSDEQYF. The CDR3 DNA reads TGCGCCAGCAGCTTGTTCTTTCGGCCTAGCGGGAGCGACGAGCAGTACTTC.

This chain connects TRBV10-3 to TRBJ2-3; D unresolved. This CDR3 has 12 amino acids. The V end was cut by 3 bases, the J end by 3 bases, with 4 bases between. In germline, CDR1 is ENHRY, CDR2 SYGVKD. CDR3 nucleotide sequence: TGTGCCATCAGTGACGCGACAGATACGCAGTATTTT. Translated, it gives CAISDATDTQYF.

This sequence joins TRBV29-1 and TRBJ1-2; 8 nucleotides align to TRBD1. V dropped 6 bases and J dropped 2; count of bases not matched to a gene: 14. This CDR3 is built from 16 residues. The germline V gene encodes CDR1 SQVTM and CDR2 ANQGSEA. This CDR3 is CSVDSPGTGINYGYTF. As DNA, the CDR3 is TGCAGCGTCGATAGTCCCGGGACAGGAATCAACTATGGCTACACCTTC.

This clone occurred a few times. The gene calls are TRBV4-2 and TRBJ1-1; D unresolved. V lost 2 bases to trimming and J lost 1 base, with 8 bases between them. Germline V gene sequence: CDR1 LGHNA, CDR2 YNFKEQ. The CDR3 is 14 amino acids. The CDR3 spells CASSQKAGNTEAFF. The CDR3 nucleotides are TGTGCCAGCAGCCAAAAAGCAGGGAACACTGAAGCTTTCTTT.

The genes are TRBV9 and TRBJ2-3; 7 bases agree with TRBD2. V dropped 2 bases and J dropped 4; count of bases not matched to a gene: 10. Germline CDR1 SGDLS, CDR2 YYNGEE. This CDR3 has 16 residues. CDR3 DNA: TGTGCCAGCAGCGTGTCTCAGGGAGGGAGGTCAGATACGCAGTATTTT. Amino acids: CASSVSQGGRSDTQYF. Filled out from reference TRBV9 and TRBJ2-3, the complete variable domain reads DSGVTQTPKHLITATGQRVTLRCSPRSGDLSVYWYQQSLDQGLQFLIQYYNGEERAKGNILERFSAQQFPDLHSELNLSSLELGDSALYFCASSVSQGGRSDTQYFGPGTRLTVL.

The chain combines TRBV7-9 with TRBJ2-7, with 7 nucleotides matching TRBD2. This CDR3 has 15 residues. CDR1 SEHNR and CDR2 FQNEAQ come from the germline V gene (reference sequence). Trimming at V came to 4 bases and at J to 0 bases, leaving 6 bases not matched to a gene. The CDR3 sequence: CASSYGGGNSYEQYF. CDR3 coding DNA: TGTGCCAGCAGCTATGGGGGGGGGAACTCCTACGAGCAGTACTTC.

J is TRBJ2-5 and V is TRBV27, with a tentative D call TRBD2 (5 bases). Germline V lookup: CDR1 MNHEY, CDR2 SMNVEV (reference sequence). V was cut by 3 bases and J by 5 bases, with 10 bases left in between. CDR3 length equals 13 residues. CDR3 bases: TGTGCCAGCAGTTTCGGGGTGGTCGAGACCCAGTACTTC. Amino acids: CASSFGVVETQYF.

The CDR3, as DNA: TGTGCCTGGAGTGTTTGGACAGGGGACGAGCAGTACTTC. Protein sequence: CAWSVWTGDEQYF. This chain joins TRBV30 and TRBJ2-7, with 9 bases identical to TRBD1. CDR1 and CDR2 from the germline V gene are GTSNPN and SVGIG (reference sequence). V shed 0 bases and J 5 bases; nucleotides not matched to a gene: 2. The CDR3 covers 13 residues. The full variable domain, with the rest looked up from reference TRBV30 and TRBJ2-7, is SQTIHQWPATLVQPVGSPLSLECTVEGTSNPNLYWYRQAAGRGLQLLFYSVGIGQISSEVPQNLSASRPQDRQFILSSKKLLLSDSGFYLCAWSVWTGDEQYFGPGTRLTVT.

This clone is deemed medium-sized. The sample carries other DNA sequences with the same CDR3. The chain couples TRBV19 to TRBJ1-5; TRBD1 might be the D (5 bases). The CDR3 consists of 12 residues. V gave up 6 bases and J gave up 4 bases, with 7 bases separating them. Germline values: CDR1 LNHDA, CDR2 SQIVND (reference sequence). CDR3 nucleotide sequence: TGTGCCAGTAGGGGGGGGAATCAGCCCCAGCATTTT. Amino acid sequence: CASRGGNQPQHF.

The V and J genes are TRBV5-4 and TRBJ2-1; TRBD2 agrees at 7 bases. Germline CDR1 and CDR2: SGHNT and YYREEE (reference sequence). V shed 3 bases, J shed 3 bases, and the junction held 6 bases outside the gene matches. The CDR3 extends over 15 amino acids. The CDR3 bases are TGTGCCAGCAGCTGGAGGCGGGAGATCTACAATGAGCAGTTCTTC. Translation gives CASSWRREIYNEQFF.

V usage is TRBV9 and J usage is TRBJ2-3, with TRBD1 as a possible D gene (5 bases). The CDR3 runs 15 residues. Germline V gene data show CDR1 as SGDLS and CDR2 as YYNGEE. Between the trimmed V and J ends, which lost 0 bases and 4 bases, there was a span of 12 bases. The CDR3 loop reads CASSVGAGLADTQYF. The DNA for the CDR3 is TGTGCCAGCAGCGTAGGGGCAGGGTTGGCAGATACGCAGTATTTT.

This chain links TRBV7-4 with TRBJ1-4; D is uncertain. V lost 10 bases, J lost 4 bases, and 10 bases lay in between. The CDR3 runs 12 residues. From germline, CDR1 is SGHVT and CDR2 SQSDAQ. The CDR3 DNA follows: TGTGCCACACGGCAGGATAATGAAAAACTGTTTTTT. Its translation is CATRQDNEKLFF.

The chain carries TRBV11-2 and TRBJ2-7; TRBD1 agrees at 8 bases. J gave up 4 bases and V 5 bases, and 10 bases lay outside the gene matches. CDR1 is SGHAT and CDR2 is FQNNGV in the germline V gene. There are 15 residues in the CDR3. The CDR3: CASSPETGAMYEQYF. The DNA of the CDR3 is TGTGCCAGCAGCCCCGAGACAGGGGCAATGTACGAGCAGTACTTC.

The chain links TRBV6-1 to TRBJ2-7; TRBD2 agrees at 10 bases. V was pared by 4 bases and J by 7 bases, with 10 bases of the junction left unmatched. This CDR3 has 15 amino acids. Germline V gene lookup returns CDR1 MNHNS and CDR2 SASEGT. CDR3 loop: CASSAPSGSAREQYF. The CDR3 DNA reads TGTGCCAGCAGTGCCCCTAGCGGGAGTGCTCGGGAGCAGTACTTC.

This clone was observed once. V is TRBV2 and J is TRBJ1-2; TRBD1 aligns across 9 bases. This CDR3 has 13 residues. Germline CDR1 SNHLY, CDR2 FYNNEI. J was trimmed by 6 bases and V by 1 base; bases with no gene match: 0. The CDR3, as DNA: TGTGCCAGCAGTGAAGGGACAGGGGATGGCTACACCTTC. It is translated as CASSEGTGDGYTF.

This clone is medium-sized. This chain uses TRBV28 with TRBJ1-4; D remains unclear. Germline V gives CDR1 MDHEN, CDR2 SYDVKM. Trimming cost V 4 bases and J 6 bases, with 15 bases left between them. This CDR3 has 15 amino acids. The CDR3 here is CASSSTDRGDEKLFF. CDR3 in DNA: TGTGCCAGCAGTTCAACGGACCGCGGGGATGAAAAACTGTTTTTT. The full variable domain, rest sourced from reference TRBV28 and TRBJ1-4, is DVKVTQSSRYLVKRTGEKVFLECVQDMDHENMFWYRQDPGLGLRLIYFSYDVKMKEKGDIPEGYSVSREKKERFSLILESASTNQTSMYLCASSSTDRGDEKLFFGSGTQLSVL.

This chain connects TRBV7-3 to TRBJ1-1, with a possible D match to TRBD1 (5 bases). Trimming pared 2 bases from V and 5 bases from J, leaving 12 bases between. There are 14 residues in the CDR3. Germline V lookup: CDR1 SGHTA, CDR2 FQGTGA. The DNA for the CDR3 is TGTGCCAGCAGCTTAGGGGGGTCGGGGACTGAAGCTTTCTTT. This gives the protein CASSLGGSGTEAFF.

The chain combines TRBV7-8 with TRBJ1-4, with 9 nucleotides matching TRBD1. Germline V lookup: CDR1 SGHVS, CDR2 FQNEAQ. V shed 5 bases and J 1 base; nucleotides not matched to a gene: 8. This CDR3 has 17 residues. The CDR3 region is CASSPRDRALTNEKLFF. CDR3 sequence (DNA): TGTGCCAGCAGCCCCAGGGACAGGGCGTTAACTAATGAAAAACTGTTTTTT.

The chain uses TRBV9 and TRBJ2-3; 14 bases are shared with TRBD2. The CDR3 sequence is 17 residues long. The J segment lost 6 bases and the V segment lost 2 bases, leaving 8 bases of the junction unmatched. Germline CDR1 is SGDLS and CDR2 is YYNGEE. The CDR3 sequence is CASSVRLAGGDHDTQYF. The CDR3 DNA follows: TGTGCCAGCAGCGTTAGACTAGCGGGGGGGGACCACGATACGCAGTATTTT.

This clone was observed once. The V and J genes are TRBV9 and TRBJ2-3; TRBD2 is a possible D gene (6 bases). The CDR3 extends over 15 amino acids. Germline V gene sequence: CDR1 SGDLS, CDR2 YYNGEE. V was shortened by 0 bases and J by 7 bases, with 15 bases between the two germline ends. CDR3 residues: CASSVGWTEGNTQYF. DNA for the CDR3: TGTGCCAGCAGCGTAGGATGGACGGAGGGGAATACGCAGTATTTT.

V usage is TRBV7-9 and J usage is TRBJ2-2, with 12 positions matching TRBD1. The CDR3 sequence is 18 residues long. CDR1 SEHNR and CDR2 FQNEAQ come from the germline V gene (reference sequence). Trimming removed 3 bases from V and 4 bases from J; junction bases left unmatched: 9. In DNA, the CDR3 is TGTGCCAGCAGCTTGGGACAGGGGGCCGCAATAATCACCGGGGAGCTGTTTTTT. As protein: CASSLGQGAAIITGELFF.

This chain connects TRBV9 to TRBJ2-7, with 11 bases that match TRBD1. Germline V CDR1 and CDR2: SGDLS, YYNGEE. The CDR3 contains 14 residues. V was pared by 3 bases and J by 6 bases, with 5 bases of the junction left unmatched. The CDR3 region is CASSDGDRGSEQYF. The CDR3 bases are TGTGCCAGCAGCGATGGGGACAGGGGGAGCGAGCAGTACTTC.